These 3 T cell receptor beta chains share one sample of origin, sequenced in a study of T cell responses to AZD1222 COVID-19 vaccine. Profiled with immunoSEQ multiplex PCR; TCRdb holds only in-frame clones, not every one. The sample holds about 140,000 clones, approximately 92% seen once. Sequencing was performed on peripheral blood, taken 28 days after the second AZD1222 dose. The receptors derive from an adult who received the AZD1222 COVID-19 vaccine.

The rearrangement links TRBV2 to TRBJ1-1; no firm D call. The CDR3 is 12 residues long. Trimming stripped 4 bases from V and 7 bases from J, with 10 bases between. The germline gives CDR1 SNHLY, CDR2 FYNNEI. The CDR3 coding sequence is TGTGCCAGCAGTGTGGGGAGGAGTGAAGCTTTCTTT. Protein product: CASSVGRSEAFF. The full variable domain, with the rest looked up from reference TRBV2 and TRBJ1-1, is EPEVTQTPSHQVTQMGQEVILRCVPISNHLYFYWYRQILGQKVEFLVSFYNNEISEKSEIFDDQFSVERPDGSNFTLKIRSTKLEDSAMYFCASSVGRSEAFFGQGTRLTVV.

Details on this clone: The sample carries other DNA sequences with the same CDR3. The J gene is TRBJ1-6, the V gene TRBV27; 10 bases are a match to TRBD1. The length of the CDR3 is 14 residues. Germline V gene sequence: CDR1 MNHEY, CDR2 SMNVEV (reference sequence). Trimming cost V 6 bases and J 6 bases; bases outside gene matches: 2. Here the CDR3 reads CASRGDRGNSPLHF. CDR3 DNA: TGTGCCAGCAGAGGGGACAGGGGTAATTCACCCCTCCACTTT.

Here the CDR3 reads CASSSTEPNYGYTF. The CDR3 coding sequence is TGTGCCAGCAGTTCGACAGAACCGAACTATGGCTACACCTTC. The chain joins TRBV28 to TRBJ1-2; D is possibly TRBD1 (5 bases). The CDR3 covers 14 residues. Germline values: CDR1 MDHEN, CDR2 SYDVKM. Trimming removed 4 bases at V and 2 bases at J, with 11 bases between.